This T cell receptor beta chain was profiled in a study of T-cell memory formation after mild COVID-19. This clonotype was observed a few times. The antigen remains unidentified. Germline V gives CDR1 SEHNR, CDR2 FQNEAQ (reference sequence). The CDR3 is made up of 14 amino acids. V gave up 8 bases and J gave up 1 base, with 15 bases separating them. TCRdb re-derived calls from the 5' RACE reads in MiXCR, one entry per CDR3 protein. The sample has some 440,000 distinct CDR3 sequences; approximately 23% are singletons. Study findings and constraints: Confirmation of SARS-CoV-2 specificity was lacking for second-wave clones peaking day 37. The main location of contracting CD4+ clones was CM and EM, and that of contracting CD8+ clones was EMRA. Clones that contracted from day 15 to 85 had balanced CD4/CD8; later expanders were CD4+ biased. That cross-reactive memory joined was suggested by some responding clones appearing in pre-infection memory.

The source material was PBMCs or a T cell subset sorted from them (not recorded which). The source is an adult woman who had mild COVID-19 (a few samples of this study predate the infection). Cell type and time point are not known. V gene TRBV7-9 combines with J gene TRBJ2-7, with D tentatively TRBD2 (5 bases). CDR3 protein: CASGRAGSSYEQYF. DNA of the CDR3: TGTGCCAGCGGCCGCGCGGGTAGTTCCTACGAGCAGTACTTC.